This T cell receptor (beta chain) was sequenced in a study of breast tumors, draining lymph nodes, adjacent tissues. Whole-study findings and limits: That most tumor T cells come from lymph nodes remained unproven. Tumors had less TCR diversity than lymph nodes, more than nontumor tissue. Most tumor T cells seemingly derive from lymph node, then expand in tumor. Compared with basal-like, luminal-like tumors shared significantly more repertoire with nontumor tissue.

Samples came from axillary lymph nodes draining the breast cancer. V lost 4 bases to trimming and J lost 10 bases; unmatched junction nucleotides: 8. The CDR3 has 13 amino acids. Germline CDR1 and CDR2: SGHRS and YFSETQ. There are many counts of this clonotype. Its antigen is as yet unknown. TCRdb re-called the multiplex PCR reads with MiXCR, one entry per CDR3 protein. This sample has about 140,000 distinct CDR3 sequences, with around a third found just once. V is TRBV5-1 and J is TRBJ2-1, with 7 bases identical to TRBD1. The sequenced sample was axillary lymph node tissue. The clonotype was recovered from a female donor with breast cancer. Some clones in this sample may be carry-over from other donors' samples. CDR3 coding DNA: TGCGCCAGCAGCCACGACAGGGCTGGGGAGCAGTTCTTC. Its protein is CASSHDRAGEQFF.